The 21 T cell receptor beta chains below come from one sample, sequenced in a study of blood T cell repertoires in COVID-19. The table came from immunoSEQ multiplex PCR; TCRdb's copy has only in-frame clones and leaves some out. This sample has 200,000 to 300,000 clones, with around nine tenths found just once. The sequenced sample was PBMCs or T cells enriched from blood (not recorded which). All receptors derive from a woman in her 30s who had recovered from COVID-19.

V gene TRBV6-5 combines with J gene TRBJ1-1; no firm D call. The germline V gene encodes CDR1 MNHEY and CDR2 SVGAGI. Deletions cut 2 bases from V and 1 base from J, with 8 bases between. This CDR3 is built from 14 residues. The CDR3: CASSYVGPNTEAFF. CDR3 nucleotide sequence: TGTGCCAGCAGTTACGTCGGTCCGAACACTGAAGCTTTCTTT.

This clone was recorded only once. CDR3 in DNA: TGTGCCAGCAGTTACCCCACTAGAGTTCATGGTGAGCAGTTCTTC. Its protein product is CASSYPTRVHGEQFF. The gene calls are TRBV6-6 and TRBJ2-1, with D possibly matching TRBD2 (5 bases). This CDR3 is built from 15 residues. With 2 bases removed from V and 9 bases from J, the gap between germline ends came to 17 bases. CDR1 MNHNY and CDR2 SVGAGI come from the germline V gene (reference sequence).

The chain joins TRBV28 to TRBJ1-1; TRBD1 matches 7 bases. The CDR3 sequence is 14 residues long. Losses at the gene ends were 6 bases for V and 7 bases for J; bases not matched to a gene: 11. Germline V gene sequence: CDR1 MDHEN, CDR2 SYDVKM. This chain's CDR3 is CASRTHTGTVEAFF. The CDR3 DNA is TGTGCCAGCAGAACTCATACCGGGACAGTTGAAGCTTTCTTT.

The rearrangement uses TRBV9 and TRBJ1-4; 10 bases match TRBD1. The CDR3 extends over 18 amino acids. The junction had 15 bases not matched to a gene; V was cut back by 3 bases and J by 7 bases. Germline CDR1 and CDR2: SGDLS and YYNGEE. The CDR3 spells CASSARQGADGIGEKLFF. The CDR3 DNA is TGTGCCAGCAGCGCCCGACAGGGGGCGGACGGAATAGGTGAAAAACTGTTTTTT.

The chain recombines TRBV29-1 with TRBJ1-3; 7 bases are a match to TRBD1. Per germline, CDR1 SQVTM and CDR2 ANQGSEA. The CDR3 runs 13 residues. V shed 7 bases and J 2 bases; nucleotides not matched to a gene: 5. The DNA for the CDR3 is TGCAGCGCGGAGGGACAGCCTGGAAACACCATATATTTT. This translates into CSAEGQPGNTIYF. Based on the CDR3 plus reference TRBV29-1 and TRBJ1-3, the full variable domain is SAVISQKPSRDICQRGTSLTIQCQVDSQVTMMFWYRQQPGQSLTLIATANQGSEATYESGFVIDKFPISRPNLTFSTLTVSNMSPEDSSIYLCSAEGQPGNTIYFGEGSWLTVV.

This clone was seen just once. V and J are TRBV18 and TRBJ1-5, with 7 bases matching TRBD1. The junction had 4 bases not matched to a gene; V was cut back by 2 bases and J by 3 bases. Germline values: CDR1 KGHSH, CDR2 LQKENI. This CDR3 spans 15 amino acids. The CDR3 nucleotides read TGTGCCAGCTCACCAGACCAGGGGGTCAATCAGCCCCAGCATTTT. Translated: CASSPDQGVNQPQHF.

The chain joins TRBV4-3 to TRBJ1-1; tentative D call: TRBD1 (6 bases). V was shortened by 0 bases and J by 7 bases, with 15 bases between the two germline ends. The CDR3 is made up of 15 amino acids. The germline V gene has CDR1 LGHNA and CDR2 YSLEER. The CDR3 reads CASSQELQGESEAFF. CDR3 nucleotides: TGCGCCAGCAGCCAAGAGCTACAGGGCGAGAGTGAAGCTTTCTTT.

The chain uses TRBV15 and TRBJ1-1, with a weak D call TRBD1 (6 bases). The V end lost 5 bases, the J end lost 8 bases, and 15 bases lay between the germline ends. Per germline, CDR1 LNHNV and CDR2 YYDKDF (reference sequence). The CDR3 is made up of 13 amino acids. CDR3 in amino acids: CATSGIGTPEAFF. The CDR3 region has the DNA TGTGCCACCAGCGGGATCGGGACACCCGAAGCTTTCTTT. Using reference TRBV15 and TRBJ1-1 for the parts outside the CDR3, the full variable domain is DAMVIQNPRYQVTQFGKPVTLSCSQTLNHNVMYWYQQKSSQAPKLLFHYYDKDFNNEADTPDNFQSRRPNTSFCFLDIRSPGLGDTAMYLCATSGIGTPEAFFGQGTRLTVV.

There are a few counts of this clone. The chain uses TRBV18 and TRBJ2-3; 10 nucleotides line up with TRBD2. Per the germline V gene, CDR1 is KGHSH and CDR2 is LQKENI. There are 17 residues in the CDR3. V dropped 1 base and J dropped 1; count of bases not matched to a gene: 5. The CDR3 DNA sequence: TGTGCCAGCTCACCACGCCTAGCGGGAGAAGGCACAGATACGCAGTATTTT. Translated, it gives CASSPRLAGEGTDTQYF.

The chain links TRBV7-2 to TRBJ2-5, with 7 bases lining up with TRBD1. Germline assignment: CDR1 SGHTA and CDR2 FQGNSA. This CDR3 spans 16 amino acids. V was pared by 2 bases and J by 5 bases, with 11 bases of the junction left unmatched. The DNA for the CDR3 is TGTGCCAGCAGCTTAAATAGTCAGGTGACAGGGGAGACCCAGTACTTC. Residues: CASSLNSQVTGETQYF.

The CDR3 coding sequence is TGTGCCAGTAGTCCTCGGAATCAGCCCCAGCATTTT. Amino acid sequence: CASSPRNQPQHF. The chain carries TRBV19 and TRBJ1-5; D gene unclear. The ends were cut back, 5 bases at V and 4 bases at J, with 6 bases in the middle. The CDR3 has 12 residues. Germline V lookup: CDR1 LNHDA, CDR2 SQIVND (reference sequence).

The CDR3, as DNA: TGTGCCAGCAGCTTATCCGGGGATCAGCCCCAGCATTTT. It codes for CASSLSGDQPQHF. This rearrangement joins TRBV7-2 to TRBJ1-5, with D uncertain. Deletions cut 2 bases from V and 5 bases from J, with 7 bases between. Germline V gives CDR1 SGHTA, CDR2 FQGNSA. CDR3 length: 13 amino acids.

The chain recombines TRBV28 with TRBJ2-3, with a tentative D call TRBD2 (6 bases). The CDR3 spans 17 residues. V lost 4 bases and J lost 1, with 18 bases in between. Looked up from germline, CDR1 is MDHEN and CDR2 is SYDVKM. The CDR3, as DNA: TGTGCCAGCAGTTCGCTTTTAGGCGGGACCGGCACAGATACGCAGTATTTT. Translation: CASSSLLGGTGTDTQYF.

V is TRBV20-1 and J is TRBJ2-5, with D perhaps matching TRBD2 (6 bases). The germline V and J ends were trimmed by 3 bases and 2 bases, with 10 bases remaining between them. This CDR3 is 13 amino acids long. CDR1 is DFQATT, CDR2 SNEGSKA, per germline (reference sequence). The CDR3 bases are TGCAGTGCTAGTGGCGGGATACAAGAGACCCAGTACTTC. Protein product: CSASGGIQETQYF.

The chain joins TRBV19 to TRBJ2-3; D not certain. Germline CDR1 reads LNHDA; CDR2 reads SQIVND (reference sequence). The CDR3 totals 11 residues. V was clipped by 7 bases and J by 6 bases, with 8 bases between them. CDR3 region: CASTELDTQYF. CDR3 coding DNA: TGTGCCAGTACCGAGTTGGATACGCAGTATTTT.

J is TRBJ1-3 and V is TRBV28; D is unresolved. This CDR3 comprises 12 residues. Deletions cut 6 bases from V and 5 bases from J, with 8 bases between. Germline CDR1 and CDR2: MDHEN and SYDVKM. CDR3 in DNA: TGTGCCAGCAGCCCCAGGCGAAACACCATATATTTT. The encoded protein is CASSPRRNTIYF.

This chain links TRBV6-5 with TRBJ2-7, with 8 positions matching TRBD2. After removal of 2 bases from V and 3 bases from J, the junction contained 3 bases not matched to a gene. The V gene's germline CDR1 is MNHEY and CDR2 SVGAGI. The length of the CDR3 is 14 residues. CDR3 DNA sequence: TGTGCCAGCAGTTACGAGGGACTAGGCTACGAGCAGTACTTC. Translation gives CASSYEGLGYEQYF.

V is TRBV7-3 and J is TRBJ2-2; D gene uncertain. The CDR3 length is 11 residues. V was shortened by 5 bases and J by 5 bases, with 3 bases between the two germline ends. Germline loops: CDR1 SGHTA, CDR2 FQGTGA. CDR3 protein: CASSHTGELFF. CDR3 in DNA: TGTGCCAGCAGCCATACCGGGGAGCTGTTTTTT.

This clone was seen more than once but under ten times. The CDR3 sequence: CASSPGTGVYEQYF. In DNA form, the CDR3 reads TGCGCCAGCAGCCCCGGGACAGGGGTCTACGAGCAGTACTTC. V and J are TRBV5-1 and TRBJ2-7; TRBD1 matches 10 bases. The junction had 4 bases not matched to a gene; V was cut back by 4 bases and J by 3 bases. CDR1 and CDR2 (germline): SGHRS, YFSETQ. The CDR3 is made up of 14 amino acids.

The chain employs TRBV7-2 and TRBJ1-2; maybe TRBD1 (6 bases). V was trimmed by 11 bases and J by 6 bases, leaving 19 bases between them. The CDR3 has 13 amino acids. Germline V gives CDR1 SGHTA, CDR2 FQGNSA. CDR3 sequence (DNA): TGTGCCGGGTCCGGGGGGCAGGGTCATGGCTACACCTTC. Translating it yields CAGSGGQGHGYTF.

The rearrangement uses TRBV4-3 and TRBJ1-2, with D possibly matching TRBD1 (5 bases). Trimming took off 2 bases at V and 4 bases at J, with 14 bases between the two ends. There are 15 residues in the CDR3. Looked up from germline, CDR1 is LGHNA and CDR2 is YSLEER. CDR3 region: CASSQSRELGYGYTF. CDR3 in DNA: TGCGCCAGCAGCCAATCCAGGGAATTAGGCTATGGCTACACCTTC.